Shown below are 17 T cell receptor beta chains from a single sample sequenced in a study of tumor-infiltrating lymphocytes in primary liver carcinoma. Unsorted bulk tissue of about 18-34 mg yielded co-extracted RNA and DNA. Priming with a constant-region primer yielded TCR beta cDNA from about 450 ng total RNA. Modified slightly, ARM-PCR produced TCR beta libraries over three nested multiplex PCR rounds. Rounds one and two of PCR, each of 10 cycles, were primed with TRBV1-TRBV30 forward primers and a C-beta reverse primer. TCRdb ran MiXCR on the multiplex PCR reads and lists one entry per CDR3 protein. The sample lists roughly 120,000 distinct CDR3 sequences; 65% were seen once. Specimen: liver tumor tissue from sampling region 1. Subset: tumor region T1, superior pole. The receptors stem from a woman aged 55-69 years with primary liver carcinoma and hepatitis B virus infection.

As concerns this clonotype: Given a much more abundant clone one base away, this may be a read error. In DNA, the CDR3 is TGCAGCATTGCTGGGAACACCGGGGAGCTGTTTTTT. This codes for CSIAGNTGELFF. V and J are TRBV29-1 and TRBJ2-2; D gene ambiguous. V was clipped by 8 bases and J by 1 base, with 8 bases between them. The length of the CDR3 is 12 residues. The germline gives CDR1 SQVTM, CDR2 ANQGSEA.

This clonotype was counted many times. The V gene is TRBV5-4, the J gene TRBJ2-1; D not resolved. V shed 4 bases and J shed 8 bases, with 10 bases lying between them. Germline lookup yields CDR1 SGHNT and CDR2 YYREEE (reference sequence). The CDR3 consists of 12 residues. The CDR3 DNA is TGTGCCAGCAGCCGAGATGGGTATGAGCAGTTCTTC. It codes for CASSRDGYEQFF.

A note on this clonotype: Germline is not matched at one junction end, which may reflect a read error. The chain is built from TRBV11-2 and TRBJ2-3; D may match TRBD1 or TRBD2 (5 bases each). The CDR3 totals 16 residues. CDR1 and CDR2 (germline): SGHAT, FQNNGV. The CDR3 loop reads CASSSLRGGSADAQYF. Here the CDR3 DNA reads TGTGCCAGCAGCTCCTTGAGGGGTGGGAGCGCAGATGCGCAGTATTTT.

J is TRBJ1-3 and V is TRBV11-3; no definite D call. The V gene's germline CDR1 is SGHNT and CDR2 YENEEA. The V end lost 4 bases, the J end lost 4 bases, and 14 bases lay between the germline ends. This CDR3 spans 15 amino acids. CDR3 nucleotide sequence: TGTGCCAGCAGCTCGGAGAGTAACTCGGGAAACACCATATATTTT. This codes for CASSSESNSGNTIYF.

This clonotype appeared once. This may be a read error: a much more frequent sequence differs by one nucleotide. This chain connects TRBV29-1 to TRBJ1-2; D remains unclear. Trimming took 3 bases from V and 7 from J, leaving 12 bases between them. The CDR3 loop spans 12 amino acids. Per germline, CDR1 SQVTM and CDR2 ANQGSEA. The CDR3 bases are TGCAGCGTTGACGCTGGGGTTGGTGGCTACACCTTC. Its translation: CSVDAGVGGYTF.

A note on this clonotype: The CDR3 ends on some other residue instead of the conserved phenylalanine or tryptophan, so this is likely a read error. The chain has TRBV12-3 or TRBV12-4 and TRBJ1-1, with D unresolved. Trimming removed 3 bases from V and 7 bases from J, with 9 bases in between. This CDR3 comprises 12 residues. The CDR3: CASSLGMIEAFL. The CDR3, as DNA: TGTGCCAGCAGTTTGGGAATGATTGAAGCTTTCTTA.

At least ten counts were recorded for this clonotype. The rearrangement links TRBV5-1 to TRBJ2-3, with TRBD2 matching over 9 bases. Germline lookup yields CDR1 SGHRS and CDR2 YFSETQ. With 5 bases clipped from V and 6 bases from J, the junction kept 7 bases outside the gene matches. The CDR3 length is 14 residues. The CDR3 spells CASSHSGRSDTQYF. In DNA, the CDR3 is TGCGCCAGCAGTCACAGCGGGAGGTCCGATACGCAGTATTTT.

Turning to this clonotype: Mismatch with germline at one junction end may stem from a read error. This chain links TRBV4-1 with TRBJ2-7, with D unclear. Germline lookup yields CDR1 MGHRA and CDR2 YSYEKL. The CDR3 runs 16 residues. The CDR3 region is CASGQDTYGDTYEQHF. The DNA for the CDR3 is TGCGCCAGCGGCCAAGACACGTACGGAGATACCTACGAGCAGCACTTC.

This rearrangement joins TRBV7-2 to TRBJ2-5; D gene uncertain. The V end lost 2 bases, the J end lost 5 bases, and 12 bases lay between the germline ends. The CDR3 totals 14 residues. The germline V gene encodes CDR1 SGHTA and CDR2 FQGNSA. CDR3 bases: TGTGCCAGCAGCTTAATGCCAAGGGCGGAGACCCAGTACTTC. It translates to CASSLMPRAETQYF.

At least ten counts were recorded for this clonotype. V gene TRBV12-3 or TRBV12-4 combines with J gene TRBJ2-2; 7 positions match TRBD2. V was clipped by 5 bases and J by 0 bases; unmatched bases: 12. The CDR3 runs 18 residues. CDR3 sequence: CASSRTRKGLTNTGELFF. The CDR3 DNA sequence: TGTGCCAGCAGTCGGACTAGAAAAGGGTTAACGAACACCGGGGAGCTGTTTTTT.

As concerns this clonotype: One end of the junction fails to match germline, which may point to a read error. The rearrangement uses TRBV11-2 and TRBJ2-1; 8 nucleotides agree with TRBD2. The CDR3 extends over 14 amino acids. Germline V lookup: CDR1 SGHAT, CDR2 FQNNGV. Here the CDR3 DNA reads TGTGTCAGCAGTCCCGCGCGGGGGGCCCAGGAGCAGTTCTTC. Its protein product is CVSSPARGAQEQFF.

Details on this clonotype: The junction departs from germline at one end; a sequencing error may be responsible. This chain joins TRBV12-3 or TRBV12-4 and TRBJ2-3; D not certain. This CDR3 contains 14 residues. In DNA form, the CDR3 reads TGTGCCAGTAGATTGGGCGGATCCACAGATATGCAGTATTTT. Amino acids: CASRLGGSTDMQYF.

A word on this clonotype: It is likely a read error, because the conserved phenylalanine at the end of the CDR3 is missing. The rearrangement links TRBV11-2 to TRBJ2-5; a weak D match, TRBD1 (5 bases). This CDR3 has 13 amino acids. Germline CDR1 reads SGHAT; CDR2 reads FQNNGV. CDR3 sequence: CANSLESKGIQYL. CDR3 sequence (DNA): TGTGCCAACAGCTTAGAATCCAAGGGGATCCAGTACTTG.

At least ten counts were recorded for this clonotype. The chain employs TRBV5-4 and TRBJ2-3; D is ambiguous. CDR1 is SGHNT and CDR2 is YYREEE in the germline V gene (reference sequence). Trimming removed 1 base from V and 3 bases from J, with 12 bases in between. The CDR3 is 15 residues long. The CDR3 spells CASSLRSRWTDTQYF. The CDR3 nucleotides read TGTGCCAGCAGCTTGCGGAGCCGATGGACAGATACGCAGTATTTT.

To note about this clonotype: An end of the junction differs from the germline gene, which may be a read error. J is TRBJ1-3 and V is TRBV5-6, with a possible D match to TRBD1 (5 bases). Germline loops: CDR1 SGHDT, CDR2 YYEEEE. The CDR3 contains 16 residues. The CDR3 spells CASSRPTGPSGNTIYF. CDR3 nucleotide sequence: TGTGCAAGCAGCCGGCCCACGGGACCCTCTGGAAACACCATATATTTT.

The sample holds a few counts of this clonotype. This chain joins TRBV5-1 and TRBJ1-1; 7 bases map to TRBD1. The ends lost 5 bases at V and 0 bases at J; junction bases unmatched: 13. The germline V gene encodes CDR1 SGHRS and CDR2 YFSETQ. This CDR3 is 17 amino acids long. This chain's CDR3 is CASRLDRGPLMNTEAFF. The DNA for the CDR3 is TGCGCCAGCAGACTCGATAGGGGGCCGCTCATGAACACTGAAGCTTTCTTT.

Concerning this clonotype itself: Given a much more abundant clone one base away, this may be a read error. The V call is TRBV12-5, the J call TRBJ2-7; 12 bases align to TRBD1. The germline V gene encodes CDR1 LGHNT and CDR2 FRNRAP. This CDR3 contains 17 residues. CDR3 sequence reads: CVSGAGLGTGGSYEQYF. The CDR3, as DNA: TGTGTTAGTGGTGCCGGACTAGGGACAGGGGGCAGTTACGAGCAGTACTTC.